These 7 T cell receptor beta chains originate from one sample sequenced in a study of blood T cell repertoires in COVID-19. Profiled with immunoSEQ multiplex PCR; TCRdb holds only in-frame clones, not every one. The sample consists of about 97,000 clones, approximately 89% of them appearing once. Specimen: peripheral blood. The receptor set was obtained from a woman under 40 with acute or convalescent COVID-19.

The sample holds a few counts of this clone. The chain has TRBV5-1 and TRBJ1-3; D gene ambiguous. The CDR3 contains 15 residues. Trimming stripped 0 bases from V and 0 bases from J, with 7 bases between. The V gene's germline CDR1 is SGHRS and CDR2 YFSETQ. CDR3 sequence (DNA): TGCGCCAGCAGCTTGGATGGCAGCTCTGGAAACACCATATATTTT. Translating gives CASSLDGSSGNTIYF.

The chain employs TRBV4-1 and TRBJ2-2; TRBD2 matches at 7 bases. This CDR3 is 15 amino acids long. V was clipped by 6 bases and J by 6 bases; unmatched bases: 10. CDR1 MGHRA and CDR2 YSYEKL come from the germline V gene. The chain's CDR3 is CASSHPVRGAGELFF. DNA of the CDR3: TGCGCCAGCAGTCACCCAGTCCGGGGGGCCGGGGAGCTGTTTTTT.

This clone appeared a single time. The DNA for the CDR3 is TGTGCCAGCAGAGGAGGCCGAAATCAGCCCCAGCATTTT. As protein: CASRGGRNQPQHF. The genes are TRBV27 and TRBJ1-5; D not resolved. This CDR3 spans 13 amino acids. Germline CDR1 MNHEY, CDR2 SMNVEV (reference sequence). Trimming removed 6 bases at V and 4 bases at J, with 10 bases between.

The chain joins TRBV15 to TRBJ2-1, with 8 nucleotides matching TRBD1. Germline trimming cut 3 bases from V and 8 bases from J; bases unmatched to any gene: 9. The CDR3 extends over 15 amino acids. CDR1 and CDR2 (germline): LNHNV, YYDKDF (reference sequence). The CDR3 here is CATSSFSDRDYEQFF. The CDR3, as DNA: TGTGCCACCAGCAGTTTTTCGGACAGGGACTATGAGCAGTTCTTC.

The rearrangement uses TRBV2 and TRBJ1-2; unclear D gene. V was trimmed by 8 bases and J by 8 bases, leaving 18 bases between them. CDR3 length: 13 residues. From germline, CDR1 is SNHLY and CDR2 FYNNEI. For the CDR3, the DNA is TGTGCCAGCGGGAGGGAGAAAATCTGGGGCTACACCTTC. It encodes CASGREKIWGYTF.

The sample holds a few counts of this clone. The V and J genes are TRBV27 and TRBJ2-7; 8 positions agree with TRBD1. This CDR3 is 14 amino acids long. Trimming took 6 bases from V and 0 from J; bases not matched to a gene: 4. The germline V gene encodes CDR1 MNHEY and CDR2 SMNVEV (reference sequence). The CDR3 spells CASSKGQGSYEQYF. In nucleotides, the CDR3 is TGTGCCAGCAGCAAAGGACAGGGCTCCTACGAGCAGTACTTC.

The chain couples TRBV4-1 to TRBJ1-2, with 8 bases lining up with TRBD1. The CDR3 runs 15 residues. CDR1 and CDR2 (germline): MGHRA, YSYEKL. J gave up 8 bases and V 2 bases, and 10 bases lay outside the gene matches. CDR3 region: CASSQPGDRPTGYTF. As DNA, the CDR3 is TGCGCCAGCAGCCAACCCGGGGACAGGCCCACGGGCTACACCTTC.